The 27 T cell receptor beta chains below all came from one sample that was sequenced in a study of cytomegalovirus exposure and HLA in healthy donors. Researchers ran the PCR with 60 Vbeta and 13 Jbeta primers. The data were produced by immunoSEQ multiplex PCR, yet TCRdb's version contains in-frame clones alone and is incomplete. The sample records some 130,000 clones, 76% being singletons. The sample taken for sequencing was PBMCs. The origin of the receptors is a man aged 35 to 55 in good health and CMV-seronegative.

The J gene is TRBJ1-4, the V gene TRBV30; tentative D call: TRBD1 (6 bases). This CDR3 is 14 amino acids long. Germline-derived CDR1 and CDR2 are GTSNPN and SVGIG (reference sequence). V lost 3 bases and J lost 8, with 16 bases in between. CDR3 residues: CAWRTAGAGEKLFF. The CDR3 nucleotides read TGTGCCTGGAGAACAGCGGGGGCGGGAGAAAAACTGTTTTTT.

V and J are TRBV11-3 and TRBJ1-2; 8 bases line up with TRBD1. The CDR3 is made up of 14 amino acids. In germline, CDR1 is SGHNT, CDR2 YENEEA. Trimming cost V 5 bases and J 3 bases; bases outside gene matches: 5. The chain's CDR3 is CASSPWTGYYGYTF. The CDR3 coding sequence is TGTGCCAGCAGCCCCTGGACAGGGTACTATGGCTACACCTTC.

This chain connects TRBV5-1 to TRBJ1-1; D is ambiguous. V shed 3 bases and J shed 1 base, with 10 bases lying between them. From germline, CDR1 is SGHRS and CDR2 YFSETQ. There are 14 residues in the CDR3. In DNA, the CDR3 is TGCGCCAGCAGCTGGGGAGTTTCGAACACTGAAGCTTTCTTT. Translated, it gives CASSWGVSNTEAFF.

V usage is TRBV11-1 and J usage is TRBJ1-6; D possibly corresponds to TRBD1 (6 bases). This CDR3 is built from 15 residues. V lost 4 bases and J lost 11, with 18 bases in between. Germline lookup yields CDR1 SGHAT and CDR2 FQDESV (reference sequence). The CDR3 DNA sequence: TGTGCCAGCAGCTCTTTCCACAGGGAAGTAGCACCCCTCCACTTT. Its protein product is CASSSFHREVAPLHF. Variable domain in full (rest from reference TRBV11-1 and TRBJ1-6): EAEVAQSPRYKITEKSQAVAFWCDPISGHATLYWYRQILGQGPELLVQFQDESVVDDSQLPKDRFSAERLKGVDSTLKIQPAELGDSAMYLCASSSFHREVAPLHFGNGTRLTVT.

The V and J genes are TRBV7-9 and TRBJ1-5; the D gene is possibly TRBD1 (5 bases). The germline V gene encodes CDR1 SEHNR and CDR2 FQNEAQ (reference sequence). CDR3 length: 12 amino acids. Trimming took 3 bases from V and 8 from J, leaving 8 bases between them. This CDR3 reads CASSFTGEPQHF. In DNA, the CDR3 is TGTGCCAGCAGCTTCACGGGGGAGCCCCAGCATTTT.

The chain recombines TRBV29-1 with TRBJ2-3; tentative D call: TRBD2 (7 bases). The CDR3 length is 15 residues. Looked up from germline, CDR1 is SQVTM and CDR2 is ANQGSEA. V was cut by 2 bases and J by 3 bases, with 15 bases left in between. CDR3 DNA sequence: TGCAGCGTTGAATGGCGGGGGCGGAGGACAGATACGCAGTATTTT. This sequence encodes CSVEWRGRRTDTQYF.

The chain couples TRBV30 to TRBJ2-3; TRBD2 aligns across 7 bases. Losses at the gene ends were 2 bases for V and 2 bases for J; bases not matched to a gene: 7. The CDR3 contains 15 residues. Germline V gene data show CDR1 as GTSNPN and CDR2 as SVGIG (reference sequence). CDR3 nucleotide sequence: TGTGCCTGGAGTCCCGACGGGGGGAACACAGATACGCAGTATTTT. Encoded protein: CAWSPDGGNTDTQYF.

The table lists this clone with a count of one. The V and J genes are TRBV30 and TRBJ2-5; D remains ambiguous. This CDR3 region has 11 residues. Trimming pared 6 bases from V and 5 bases from J, leaving 10 bases between. Germline CDR1 reads GTSNPN; CDR2 reads SVGIG (reference sequence). This CDR3 is CACLRWETQYF. In nucleotides, the CDR3 is TGTGCCTGTCTACGATGGGAGACCCAGTACTTC.

This clone was seen a single time. V and J are TRBV4-1 and TRBJ2-5; tentatively, D is TRBD1 (5 bases). Trimming took 5 bases from V and 3 from J, leaving 13 bases between them. CDR3 length: 14 amino acids. The germline CDR1 and CDR2 sequences are MGHRA and YSYEKL. The CDR3 spells CASSYPGKEETQYF. DNA of the CDR3: TGCGCCAGCAGCTACCCAGGGAAGGAAGAGACCCAGTACTTC.

This clone was seen a single time. Germline is not matched at one junction end, which may reflect a read error. V usage is TRBV5-8 and J usage is TRBJ2-6, with unresolved D. The CDR3 spans 15 residues. CDR1 and CDR2 from the germline V gene are SGHTS and YDEGEE. CDR3 sequence (DNA): TGTGCCAGCAGGTTGGGCGGCTCTGGGGCCAACGTCCTGACTTTC. It encodes CASRLGGSGANVLTF.

This clone was recorded only once. This chain joins TRBV7-9 and TRBJ2-6; D is possibly TRBD1 (5 bases). V shed 4 bases and J shed 3 bases, with 13 bases lying between them. Looked up from germline, CDR1 is SEHNR and CDR2 is FQNEAQ (reference sequence). This CDR3 has 16 amino acids. The CDR3 loop is CASSSLLRGGANVLTF. The CDR3 nucleotides read TGTGCCAGCAGCTCCCTTTTAAGGGGTGGGGCCAACGTCCTGACTTTC.

The chain recombines TRBV13 with TRBJ2-7; 9 positions match TRBD2. The CDR3 has 16 residues. Germline-derived CDR1 and CDR2 are PRHDT and FYEKMQ (reference sequence). The trim removed 6 bases at V and 4 bases at J, leaving 13 bases unmatched. CDR3 sequence (DNA): TGTGCCAGCAGACCCCACGGCGCGGGACTAGCTTACGAGCAGTACTTC. This encodes CASRPHGAGLAYEQYF.

In DNA form, the CDR3 reads TGTGCCAGCTCACGACCGGGACAGGGTTCCTACGAGCAGTACTTC. Its protein is CASSRPGQGSYEQYF. This chain uses TRBV18 with TRBJ2-7, with 9 nucleotides matching TRBD1. CDR1 and CDR2 from the germline V gene are KGHSH and LQKENI. The length of the CDR3 is 15 residues. The trim removed 4 bases at V and 1 base at J, leaving 5 bases unmatched. Drawing the rest from reference TRBV18 and TRBJ2-7, the complete variable domain is NAGVMQNPRHLVRRRGQEARLRCSPMKGHSHVYWYRQLPEEGLKFMVYLQKENIIDESGMPKERFSAEFPKEGPSILRIQQVVRGDSAAYFCASSRPGQGSYEQYFGPGTRLTVT.

This chain joins TRBV11-2 and TRBJ2-3, with TRBD1 matching 7 bases. The CDR3 runs to 16 residues. Germline V gene sequence: CDR1 SGHAT, CDR2 FQNNGV. Trimming cost V 5 bases and J 2 bases; bases outside gene matches: 10. This CDR3 is CASSPTTGDYTDTQYF. CDR3 coding DNA: TGTGCCAGCAGCCCTACAACAGGGGATTACACAGATACGCAGTATTTT.

The genes are TRBV6-5 and TRBJ2-5; possible D gene TRBD2, 5 bases. The CDR3 is 13 residues long. V was trimmed by 2 bases and J by 9 bases, leaving 13 bases between them. Germline lookup yields CDR1 MNHEY and CDR2 SVGAGI. The CDR3 sequence is CASSYPDGRAQYF. The CDR3 DNA reads TGTGCCAGCAGTTACCCAGATGGGCGGGCCCAGTACTTC.

The rearrangement uses TRBV11-2 and TRBJ1-6, with D possibly matching TRBD1 (6 bases). Looked up from germline, CDR1 is SGHAT and CDR2 is FQNNGV. This CDR3 is built from 18 residues. V was cut by 5 bases and J by 9 bases, with 26 bases left in between. The CDR3 spells CASSTAGVLQGVSSPLHF. The CDR3 DNA reads TGTGCCAGCAGCACCGCGGGGGTTTTACAGGGCGTTAGTTCACCCCTCCACTTT.

The chain couples TRBV2 to TRBJ1-1; no firm D call. The CDR3 is made up of 13 amino acids. Germline V gene sequence: CDR1 SNHLY, CDR2 FYNNEI. Trimming removed 6 bases at V and 1 base at J, with 9 bases between. This CDR3 reads CASSPRGNTEAFF. The CDR3 DNA reads as TGTGCCAGCAGCCCCCGAGGGAACACTGAAGCTTTCTTT.

The CDR3 DNA sequence: TGTGCCAGCAGTTTACTATCTGAGAATGAGCAGTTCTTC. Its protein product is CASSLLSENEQFF. The rearrangement uses TRBV28 and TRBJ2-1; D ambiguous. CDR1 is MDHEN, CDR2 SYDVKM, per germline. The length of the CDR3 is 13 residues. Trimming shortened V by 2 bases and J by 7 bases, and 9 bases separated the two germline ends.

This chain uses TRBV30 with TRBJ1-4; perhaps TRBD1 as D (5 bases). Germline CDR1 GTSNPN, CDR2 SVGIG (reference sequence). The CDR3 contains 15 residues. Trimming took 1 base from V and 1 from J, leaving 10 bases between them. In nucleotides, the CDR3 is TGTGCCTGGAGTGAGCAGGGTATAACTAATGAAAAACTGTTTTTT. It yields the protein CAWSEQGITNEKLFF.

The rearrangement uses TRBV29-1 and TRBJ2-5; 10 bases are shared with TRBD1. CDR3 length: 15 residues. The V and J ends lost 3 bases and 2 bases, in that order; junction bases with no gene match: 6. CDR1 and CDR2 from the germline V gene are SQVTM and ANQGSEA. Written as DNA, the CDR3 is TGCAGCGTTGACCCCCCGGACAGGGGGCAAGAGACCCAGTACTTC. This gives the protein CSVDPPDRGQETQYF.

The chain employs TRBV11-3 and TRBJ2-7, with TRBD1 matching over 9 bases. This CDR3 is 15 amino acids long. V was pared by 3 bases and J by 5 bases, with 8 bases of the junction left unmatched. Per the germline V gene, CDR1 is SGHNT and CDR2 is YENEEA. Here the CDR3 reads CASSLGQGRKNEQYF. CDR3 nucleotides: TGTGCCAGCAGCTTGGGACAGGGTAGGAAGAACGAGCAGTACTTC.

The chain joins TRBV7-9 to TRBJ1-1; tentatively, D is TRBD1 (5 bases). CDR1 and CDR2 from the germline V gene are SEHNR and FQNEAQ (reference sequence). This CDR3 contains 15 residues. Trimming removed 2 bases at V and 1 base at J, with 11 bases between. CDR3 protein: CASSLLLGGNTEAFF. The DNA for the CDR3 is TGTGCCAGCAGCTTACTTCTGGGGGGGAACACTGAAGCTTTCTTT.

The chain couples TRBV5-6 to TRBJ1-4; D is ambiguous. The V gene's germline CDR1 is SGHDT and CDR2 YYEEEE. This CDR3 region has 14 residues. V was pared by 4 bases and J by 5 bases, with 12 bases between. In nucleotides, the CDR3 is TGTGCCAGCAGCGCGGGGTTAATGAATGAAAAACTGTTTTTT. This sequence encodes CASSAGLMNEKLFF.

The chain recombines TRBV5-1 with TRBJ2-7; no clear D. The CDR3 has 11 residues. Per germline, CDR1 SGHRS and CDR2 YFSETQ. Between the trimmed V and J ends, which lost 3 bases and 4 bases, there was a span of 5 bases. CDR3 in amino acids: CASSSQYEQYF. In nucleotides, the CDR3 is TGCGCCAGCAGCTCCCAATACGAGCAGTACTTC.

This chain links TRBV7-9 with TRBJ2-3; 8 nucleotides match TRBD2. Looked up from germline, CDR1 is SEHNR and CDR2 is FQNEAQ (reference sequence). Trimming cost V 2 bases and J 0 bases; bases outside gene matches: 4. The CDR3 loop spans 16 amino acids. Here the CDR3 DNA reads TGTGCCAGCAGCTTAATAGCGGGGACTAGCACAGATACGCAGTATTTT. The encoded protein is CASSLIAGTSTDTQYF.

This chain connects TRBV29-1 to TRBJ2-1; possibly TRBD1 for D (6 bases). V was trimmed by 7 bases and J by 4 bases, leaving 14 bases between them. The CDR3 spans 13 residues. Germline assignment: CDR1 SQVTM and CDR2 ANQGSEA. The CDR3 loop is CSADGQSYNEQFF. The DNA of the CDR3 is TGCAGCGCAGACGGACAGTCATACAATGAGCAGTTCTTC.

This clone was picked up many times. The CDR3 reads CASSVQGHTEAFF. CDR3 bases: TGTGCCAGCAGTGTACAGGGGCACACTGAAGCTTTCTTT. The J gene is TRBJ1-1, the V gene TRBV6-6; 7 nucleotides line up with TRBD1. The CDR3 is 13 amino acids. CDR1 MNHNY and CDR2 SVGAGI come from the germline V gene (reference sequence). The V and J ends lost 5 bases and 3 bases, in that order; junction bases with no gene match: 3.